This TCR beta chain was identified during a study of blood T cell repertoires in COVID-19. Looking at the study overall: Whether acute or convalescent, the COVID-19 samples came from the United States, Italy and Spain. From T cells, B-cell-depleted T cells, or PBMCs came the material, which was cDNA or gDNA.

Germline values: CDR1 SGHTA, CDR2 FQGTGA. The CDR3 has 13 residues. V was clipped by 1 base and J by 2 bases, with 3 bases between them. Per the original data handling: By means of reference gene primer amplification, nucleated cell counts were estimated. The assay was immunoSEQ multiplex PCR, and TCRdb's table has in-frame clones only and misses some. The V and J calls and the clone size are those of that table, but D and trimming were determined from the DNA. The table records about 150,000 clones, less than 95% of them present only once. The sequenced sample was peripheral blood. This clonotype was obtained from a man aged 50 or older with acute or convalescent COVID-19. This sequence joins TRBV7-3 and TRBJ1-3; D is unresolved. Here the CDR3 DNA reads TGTGCCAGCAGCTTAAAGCCTGGAAACACCATATATTTT. It translates to CASSLKPGNTIYF.